The T cell receptor beta chain described here comes from a study of blood T cell repertoires in COVID-19. Study information: Spain, Italy and the United States supplied samples that represented acute and convalescent COVID-19. PBMCs, B-cell-depleted T cells, or T cells provided the cDNA or gDNA that made up the material.

Germline values: CDR1 SQVTM, CDR2 ANQGSEA. The CDR3 has 11 amino acids. Trimming pared 5 bases from V and 3 bases from J, leaving 8 bases between. Source study methods: Reference gene primer amplification yielded estimated nucleated cell counts. Produced via immunoSEQ multiplex PCR; TCRdb's table is partial and in-frame only. Clone size and the V and J calls come from that table; the DNA yielded D and trimming. The data contain more than 95,000 clones, 85% to 90% of them seen just once; the ten biggest clones take up less than 2%. Sequencing was performed on peripheral blood. The chain combines TRBV29-1 with TRBJ2-7, with D hard to call. The sequence came from a human donor in a cohort sampled during active COVID-19. The CDR3 reads CSVWADYEQYF. CDR3 coding DNA: TGCAGCGTTTGGGCCGACTACGAGCAGTACTTC.